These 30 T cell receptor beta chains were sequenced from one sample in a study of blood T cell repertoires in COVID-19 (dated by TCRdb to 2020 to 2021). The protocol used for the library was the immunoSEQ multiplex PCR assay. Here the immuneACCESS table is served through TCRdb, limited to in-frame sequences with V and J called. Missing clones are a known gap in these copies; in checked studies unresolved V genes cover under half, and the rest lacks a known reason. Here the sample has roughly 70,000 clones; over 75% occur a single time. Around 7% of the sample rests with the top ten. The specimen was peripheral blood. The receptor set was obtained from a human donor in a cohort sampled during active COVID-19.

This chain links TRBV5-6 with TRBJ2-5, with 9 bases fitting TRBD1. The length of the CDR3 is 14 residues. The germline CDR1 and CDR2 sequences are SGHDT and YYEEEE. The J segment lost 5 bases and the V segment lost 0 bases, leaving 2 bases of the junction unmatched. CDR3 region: CASSLDGQGETQYF. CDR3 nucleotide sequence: TGTGCCAGCAGCTTGGATGGACAGGGGGAGACCCAGTACTTC.

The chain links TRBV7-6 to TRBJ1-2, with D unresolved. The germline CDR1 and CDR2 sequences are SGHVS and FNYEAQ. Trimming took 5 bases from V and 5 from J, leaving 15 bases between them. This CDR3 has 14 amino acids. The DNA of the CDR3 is TGTGCCAGCAGCCCTCCCCCCCCCGTTTATGGCTACACCTTC. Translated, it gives CASSPPPPVYGYTF.

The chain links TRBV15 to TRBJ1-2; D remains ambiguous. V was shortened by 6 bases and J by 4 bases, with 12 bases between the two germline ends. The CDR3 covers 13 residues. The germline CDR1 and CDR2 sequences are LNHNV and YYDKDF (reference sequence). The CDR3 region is CATRTGNLYGYTF. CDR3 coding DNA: TGTGCCACCAGGACGGGAAATCTCTATGGCTACACCTTC.

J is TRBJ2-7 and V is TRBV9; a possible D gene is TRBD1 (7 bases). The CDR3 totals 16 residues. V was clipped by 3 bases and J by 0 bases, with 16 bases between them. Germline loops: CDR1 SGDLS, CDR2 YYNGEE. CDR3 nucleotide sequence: TGTGCCAGCAGCGCGGCAGCAGGGGGGTTCTCCTACGAGCAGTACTTC. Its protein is CASSAAAGGFSYEQYF.

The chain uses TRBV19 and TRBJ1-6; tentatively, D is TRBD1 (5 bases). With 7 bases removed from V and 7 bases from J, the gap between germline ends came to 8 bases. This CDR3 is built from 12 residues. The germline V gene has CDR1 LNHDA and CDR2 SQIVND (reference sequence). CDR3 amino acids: CASTGMNSPLHF. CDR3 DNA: TGTGCCAGTACAGGGATGAATTCACCCCTCCACTTT.

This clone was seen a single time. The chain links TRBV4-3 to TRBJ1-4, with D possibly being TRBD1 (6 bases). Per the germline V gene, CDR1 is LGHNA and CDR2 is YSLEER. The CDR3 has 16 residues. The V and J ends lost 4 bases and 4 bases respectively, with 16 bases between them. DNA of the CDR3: TGCGCCAGCAGCCTAGAATACAGGGCCTTTAATGAAAAACTGTTTTTT. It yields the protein CASSLEYRAFNEKLFF.

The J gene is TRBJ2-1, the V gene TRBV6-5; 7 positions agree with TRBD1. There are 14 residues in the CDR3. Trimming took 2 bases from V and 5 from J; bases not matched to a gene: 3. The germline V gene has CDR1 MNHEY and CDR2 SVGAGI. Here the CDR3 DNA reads TGTGCCAGCAGTTACCTGACAGGGAACAATGAGCAGTTCTTC. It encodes CASSYLTGNNEQFF.

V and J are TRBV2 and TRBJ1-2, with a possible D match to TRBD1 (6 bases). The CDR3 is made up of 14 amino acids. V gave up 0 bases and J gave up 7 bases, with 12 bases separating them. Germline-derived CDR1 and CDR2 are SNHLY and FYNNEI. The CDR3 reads CASSEAQGLGGYTF. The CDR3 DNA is TGTGCCAGCAGTGAAGCGCAGGGGCTTGGTGGCTACACCTTC.

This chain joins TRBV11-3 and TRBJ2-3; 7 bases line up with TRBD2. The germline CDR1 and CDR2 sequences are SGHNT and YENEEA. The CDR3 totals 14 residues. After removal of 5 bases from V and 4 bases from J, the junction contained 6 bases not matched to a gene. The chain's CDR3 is CASSPWGGSDTQYF. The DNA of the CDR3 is TGTGCCAGCAGCCCCTGGGGGGGATCAGATACGCAGTATTTT.

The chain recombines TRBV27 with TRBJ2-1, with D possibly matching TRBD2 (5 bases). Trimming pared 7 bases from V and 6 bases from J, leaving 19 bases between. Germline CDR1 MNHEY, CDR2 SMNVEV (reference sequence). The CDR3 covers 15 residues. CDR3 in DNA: TGTGCCAGCAACTTCGGACTGCGCGTTTTCAATGAGCAGTTCTTC. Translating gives CASNFGLRVFNEQFF.

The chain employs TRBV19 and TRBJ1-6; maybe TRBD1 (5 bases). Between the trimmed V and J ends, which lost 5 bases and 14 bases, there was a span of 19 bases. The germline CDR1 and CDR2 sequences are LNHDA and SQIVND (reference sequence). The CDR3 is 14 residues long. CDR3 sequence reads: CASSERHESGALHF. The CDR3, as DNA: TGTGCCAGTAGTGAGAGACACGAATCGGGGGCCCTCCACTTT.

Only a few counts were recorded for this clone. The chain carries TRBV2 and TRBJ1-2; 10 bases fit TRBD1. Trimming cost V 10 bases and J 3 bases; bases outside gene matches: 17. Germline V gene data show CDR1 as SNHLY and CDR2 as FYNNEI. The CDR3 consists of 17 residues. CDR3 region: CAKTDSMDRGKYYGYTF. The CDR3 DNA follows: TGTGCCAAAACAGACAGTATGGACAGGGGGAAGTACTATGGCTACACCTTC. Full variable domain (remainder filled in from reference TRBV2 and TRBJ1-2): EPEVTQTPSHQVTQMGQEVILRCVPISNHLYFYWYRQILGQKVEFLVSFYNNEISEKSEIFDDQFSVERPDGSNFTLKIRSTKLEDSAMYFCAKTDSMDRGKYYGYTFGSGTRLTVV.

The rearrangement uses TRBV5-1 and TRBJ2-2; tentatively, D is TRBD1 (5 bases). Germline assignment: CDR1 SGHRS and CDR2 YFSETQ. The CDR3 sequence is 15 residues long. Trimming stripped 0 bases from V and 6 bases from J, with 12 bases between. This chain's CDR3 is CASSLARQGAGELFF. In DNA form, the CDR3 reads TGCGCCAGCAGCTTGGCCCGGCAGGGCGCCGGGGAGCTGTTTTTT.

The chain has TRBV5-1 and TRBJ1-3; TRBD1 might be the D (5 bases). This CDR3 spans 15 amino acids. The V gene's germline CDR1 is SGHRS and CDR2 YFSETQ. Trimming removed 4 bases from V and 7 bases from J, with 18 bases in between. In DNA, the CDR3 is TGCGCCAGCAGCCCTTGGGGGGGTTCCGGTAACACCATATATTTT. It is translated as CASSPWGGSGNTIYF.

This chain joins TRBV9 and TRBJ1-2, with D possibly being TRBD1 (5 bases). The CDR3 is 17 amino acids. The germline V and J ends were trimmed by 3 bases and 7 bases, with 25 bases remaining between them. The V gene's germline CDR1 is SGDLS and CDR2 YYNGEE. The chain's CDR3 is CASSASPFRVRNSGYTF. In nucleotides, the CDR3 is TGTGCCAGCAGCGCCTCCCCCTTCAGGGTTAGAAATAGTGGCTACACCTTC.

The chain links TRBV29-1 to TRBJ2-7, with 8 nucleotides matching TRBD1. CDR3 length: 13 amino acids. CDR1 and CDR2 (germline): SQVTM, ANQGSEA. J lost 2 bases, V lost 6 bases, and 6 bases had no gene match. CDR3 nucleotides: TGCAGCGTCCGACAGGGGCACCCCTACGAGCAGTACTTC. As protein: CSVRQGHPYEQYF.

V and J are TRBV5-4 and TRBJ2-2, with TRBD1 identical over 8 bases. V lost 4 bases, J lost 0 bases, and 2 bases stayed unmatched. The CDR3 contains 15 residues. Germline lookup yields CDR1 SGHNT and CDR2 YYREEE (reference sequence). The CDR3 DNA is TGTGCCAGCAGCCAACAGGGGGCGAACACCGGGGAGCTGTTTTTT. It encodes CASSQQGANTGELFF.

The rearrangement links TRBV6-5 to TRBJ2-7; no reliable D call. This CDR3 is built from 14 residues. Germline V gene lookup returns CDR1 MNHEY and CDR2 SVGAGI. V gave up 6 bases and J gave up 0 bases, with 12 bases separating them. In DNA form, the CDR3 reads TGTGCCAGCAGCCCCGTAGCCGGCTCCTACGAGCAGTACTTC. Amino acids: CASSPVAGSYEQYF.

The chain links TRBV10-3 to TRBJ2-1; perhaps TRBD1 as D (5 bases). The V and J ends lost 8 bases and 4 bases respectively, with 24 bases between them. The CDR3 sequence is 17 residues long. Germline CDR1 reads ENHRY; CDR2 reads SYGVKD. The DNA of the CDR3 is TGTGCCATCCTAACGCCAGTTGGGCAGGGTCAGTACAATGAGCAGTTCTTC. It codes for CAILTPVGQGQYNEQFF.

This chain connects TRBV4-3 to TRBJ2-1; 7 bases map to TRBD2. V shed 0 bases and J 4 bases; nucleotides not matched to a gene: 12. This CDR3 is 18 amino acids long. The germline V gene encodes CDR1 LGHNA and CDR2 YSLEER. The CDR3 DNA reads TGCGCCAGCAGCCAAGACCCCCTTGCGGGGGACCTTTACAATGAGCAGTTCTTC. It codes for CASSQDPLAGDLYNEQFF.

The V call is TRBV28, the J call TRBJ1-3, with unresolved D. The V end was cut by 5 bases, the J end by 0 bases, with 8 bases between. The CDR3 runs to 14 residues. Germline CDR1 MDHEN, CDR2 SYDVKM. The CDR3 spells CASSSPPSGNTIYF. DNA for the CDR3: TGTGCCAGCAGTAGCCCCCCCTCTGGAAACACCATATATTTT.

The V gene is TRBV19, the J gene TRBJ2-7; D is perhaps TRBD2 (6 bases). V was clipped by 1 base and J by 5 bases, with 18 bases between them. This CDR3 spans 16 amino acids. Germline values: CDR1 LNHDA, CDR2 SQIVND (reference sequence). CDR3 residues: CASSIAPGDFRHEQYF. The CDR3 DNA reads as TGTGCCAGTAGTATAGCCCCGGGGGACTTTCGCCACGAGCAGTACTTC. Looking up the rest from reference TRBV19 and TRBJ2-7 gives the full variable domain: DGGITQSPKYLFRKEGQNVTLSCEQNLNHDAMYWYRQDPGQGLRLIYYSQIVNDFQKGDIAEGYSVSREKKESFPLTVTSAQKNPTAFYLCASSIAPGDFRHEQYFGPGTRLTVT.

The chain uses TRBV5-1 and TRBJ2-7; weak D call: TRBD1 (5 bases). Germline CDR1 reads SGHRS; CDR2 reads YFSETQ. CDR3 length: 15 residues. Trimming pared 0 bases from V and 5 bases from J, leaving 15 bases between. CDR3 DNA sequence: TGCGCCAGCAGCTTGGTAGGCAGGGCATTCGACGAGCAGTACTTC. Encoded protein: CASSLVGRAFDEQYF.

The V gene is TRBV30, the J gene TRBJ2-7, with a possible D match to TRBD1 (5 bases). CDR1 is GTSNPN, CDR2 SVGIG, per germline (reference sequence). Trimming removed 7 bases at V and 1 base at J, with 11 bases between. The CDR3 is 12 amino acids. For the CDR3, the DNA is TGTGCCTTCGTCAGGGAATCCTACGAGCAGTACTTC. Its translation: CAFVRESYEQYF.

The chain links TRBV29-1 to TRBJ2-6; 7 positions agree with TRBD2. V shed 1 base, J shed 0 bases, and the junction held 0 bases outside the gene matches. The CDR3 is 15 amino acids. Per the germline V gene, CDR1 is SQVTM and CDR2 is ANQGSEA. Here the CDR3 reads CSVEGGGSGANVLTF. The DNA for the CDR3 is TGCAGCGTTGAAGGGGGGGGCTCTGGGGCCAACGTCCTGACTTTC.

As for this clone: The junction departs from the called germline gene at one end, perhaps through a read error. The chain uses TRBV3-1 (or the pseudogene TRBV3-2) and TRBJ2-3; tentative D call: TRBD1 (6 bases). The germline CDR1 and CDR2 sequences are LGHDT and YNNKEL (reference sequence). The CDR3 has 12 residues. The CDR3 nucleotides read TGTGCCAGCAGCCAAGGGGACACCTCGGCGACTTTT. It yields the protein CASSQGDTSATF.

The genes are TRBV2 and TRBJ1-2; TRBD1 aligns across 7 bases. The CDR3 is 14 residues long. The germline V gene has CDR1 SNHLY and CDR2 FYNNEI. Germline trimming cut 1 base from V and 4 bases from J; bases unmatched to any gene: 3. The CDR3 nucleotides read TGTGCCAGCAGTGAAGGAGGGACAGCCTATGGCTACACCTTC. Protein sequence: CASSEGGTAYGYTF.

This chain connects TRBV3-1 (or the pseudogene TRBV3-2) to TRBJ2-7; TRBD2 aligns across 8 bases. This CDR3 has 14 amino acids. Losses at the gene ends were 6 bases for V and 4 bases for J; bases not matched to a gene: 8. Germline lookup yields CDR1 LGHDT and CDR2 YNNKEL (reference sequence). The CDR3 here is CASSSTSGGYEQYF. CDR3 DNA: TGTGCCAGCAGTTCAACTAGCGGTGGTTACGAGCAGTACTTC.

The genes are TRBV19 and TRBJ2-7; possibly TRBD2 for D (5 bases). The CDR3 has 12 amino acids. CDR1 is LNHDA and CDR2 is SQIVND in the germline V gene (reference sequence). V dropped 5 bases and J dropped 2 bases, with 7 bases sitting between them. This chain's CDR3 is CASSRGTYEQYF. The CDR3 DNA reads TGTGCCAGTAGTCGGGGAACCTACGAGCAGTACTTC.

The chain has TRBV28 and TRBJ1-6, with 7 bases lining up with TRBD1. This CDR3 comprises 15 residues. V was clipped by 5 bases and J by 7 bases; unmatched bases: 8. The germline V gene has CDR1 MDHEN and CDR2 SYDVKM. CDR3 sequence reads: CASSPLTGRNSPLHF. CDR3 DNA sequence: TGTGCCAGCAGTCCTTTGACAGGGCGGAATTCACCCCTCCACTTT.